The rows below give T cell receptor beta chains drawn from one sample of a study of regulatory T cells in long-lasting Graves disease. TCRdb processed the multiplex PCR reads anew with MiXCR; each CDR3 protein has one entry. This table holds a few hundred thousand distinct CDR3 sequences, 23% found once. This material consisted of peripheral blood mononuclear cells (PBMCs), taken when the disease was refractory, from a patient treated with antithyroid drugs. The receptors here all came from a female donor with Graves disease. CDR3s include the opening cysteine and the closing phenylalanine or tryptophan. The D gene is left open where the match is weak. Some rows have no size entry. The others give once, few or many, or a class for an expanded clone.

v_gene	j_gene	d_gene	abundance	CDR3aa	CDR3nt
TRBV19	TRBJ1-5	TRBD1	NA	CASRDRVRIGDQPQHF	TGTGCCAGCCGAGACAGGGTGAGGATAGGAGACCAGCCCCAGCATTTT
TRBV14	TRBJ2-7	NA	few	CASSQDTFGTPYEQYF	TGTGCCAGCAGCCAAGATACTTTCGGGACCCCCTACGAGCAGTACTTC
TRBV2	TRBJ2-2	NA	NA	CASRLSNTGELFF	TGTGCCAGCAGACTATCGAACACCGGGGAGCTGTTTTTT
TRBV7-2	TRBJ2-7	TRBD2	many	CASSLEGSGRDEQYF	TGTGCCAGCAGCTTAGAAGGTAGCGGGAGGGACGAGCAGTACTTC
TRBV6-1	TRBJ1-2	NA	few	CTSSSDHLYGYTF	TGTACCAGCAGCTCGGACCATCTCTATGGCTACACCTTC
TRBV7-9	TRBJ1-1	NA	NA	CASTLDRKNTEAFF	TGTGCCAGCACCCTAGACAGAAAGAACACTGAAGCTTTCTTT
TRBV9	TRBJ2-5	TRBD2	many	CASSVGLVETQYF	TGTGCCAGCAGCGTGGGACTAGTGGAGACCCAGTACTTC
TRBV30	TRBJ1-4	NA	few	CAWSVVGFNEKLFF	TGTGCCTGGAGTGTAGTCGGATTTAATGAAAAACTGTTTTTT
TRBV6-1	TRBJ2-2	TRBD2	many	CASSTSAESGELFF	TGTGCCAGCAGTACTAGCGCTGAGTCCGGGGAGCTGTTTTTT
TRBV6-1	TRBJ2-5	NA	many	CASREPLGTLGETQYF	TGTGCCAGCAGGGAACCCCTTGGGACATTGGGGGAGACCCAGTACTTC
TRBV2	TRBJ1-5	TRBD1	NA	CASRDFGQGNNQPQHF	TGTGCCAGCAGAGATTTTGGACAGGGAAATAATCAGCCCCAGCATTTT
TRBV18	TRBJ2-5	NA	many	CASSPFGGQGEETQYF	TGTGCCAGCTCACCCTTCGGGGGGCAGGGCGAGGAGACCCAGTACTTC
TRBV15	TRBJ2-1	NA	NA	CATSRDGTPSNEQFF	TGTGCCACCAGCAGAGACGGGACTCCCAGCAATGAGCAGTTCTTC
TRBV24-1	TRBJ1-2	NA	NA	CATSVPGINYGYTF	TGTGCCACCAGTGTCCCAGGGATTAACTATGGCTACACCTTC
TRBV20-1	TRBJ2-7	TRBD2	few	CSASSTSNSYEQYF	TGCAGTGCATCATCGACTAGCAATTCCTACGAGCAGTACTTC
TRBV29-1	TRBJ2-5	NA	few	CSVEDGRRETQYF	TGCAGCGTTGAAGACGGCAGGCGGGAGACCCAGTACTTC
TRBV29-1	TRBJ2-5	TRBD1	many	CSVGGQGPRAGTQYF	TGCAGCGTTGGAGGACAGGGCCCGAGAGCGGGGACCCAGTACTTC
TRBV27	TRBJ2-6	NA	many	CASSLRRQGGLAGANVLTF	TGTGCCAGCAGTTTAAGGAGACAGGGAGGACTTGCTGGGGCCAACGTCCTGACTTTC
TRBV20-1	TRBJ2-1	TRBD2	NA	CSALRTSGRYEQFF	TGCAGTGCTCTTCGGACTAGCGGGAGATATGAGCAGTTCTTC
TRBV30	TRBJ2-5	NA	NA	CARTGQAGQAQYF	TGTGCCCGTACGGGGCAGGCAGGTCAGGCCCAGTACTTC
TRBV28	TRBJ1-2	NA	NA	CASSPGGGGYTF	TGTGCCAGCAGTCCTGGGGGGGGGGGCTACACCTTC
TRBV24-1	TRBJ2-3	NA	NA	CATSLPTLGGNPDTQYF	TGTGCCACCAGTTTGCCAACCCTCGGGGGAAACCCAGATACGCAGTATTTT